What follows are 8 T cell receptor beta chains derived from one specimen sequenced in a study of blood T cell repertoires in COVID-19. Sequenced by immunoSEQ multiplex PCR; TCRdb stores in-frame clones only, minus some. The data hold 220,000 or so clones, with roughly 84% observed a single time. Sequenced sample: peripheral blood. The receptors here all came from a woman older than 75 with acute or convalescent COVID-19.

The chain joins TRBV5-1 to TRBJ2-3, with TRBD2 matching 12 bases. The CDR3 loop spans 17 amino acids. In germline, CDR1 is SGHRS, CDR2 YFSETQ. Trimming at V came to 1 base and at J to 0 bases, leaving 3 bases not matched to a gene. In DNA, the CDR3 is TGCGCCAGCAGCTTGTTAGGACTAGCGGGGAGCACAGATACGCAGTATTTT. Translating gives CASSLLGLAGSTDTQYF.

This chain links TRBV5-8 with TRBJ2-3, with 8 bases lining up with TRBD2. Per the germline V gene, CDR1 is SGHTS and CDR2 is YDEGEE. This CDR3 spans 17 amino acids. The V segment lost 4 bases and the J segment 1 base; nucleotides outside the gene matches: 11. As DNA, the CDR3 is TGTGCCAGCAGCAAAACCCCTCATAGCGGGGGCACAGATACGCAGTATTTT. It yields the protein CASSKTPHSGGTDTQYF. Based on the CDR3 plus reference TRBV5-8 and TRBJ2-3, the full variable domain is EAGVTQSPTHLIKTRGQQATLRCSPISGHTSVYWYQQALGLGLQFLLWYDEGEERNRGNFPPRFSGRQFPNYSSELNVNALELEDSALYLCASSKTPHSGGTDTQYFGPGTRLTVL.

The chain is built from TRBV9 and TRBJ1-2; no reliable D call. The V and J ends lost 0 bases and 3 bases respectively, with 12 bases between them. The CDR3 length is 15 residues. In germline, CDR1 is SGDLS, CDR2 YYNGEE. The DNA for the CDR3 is TGTGCCAGCAGCGTAGGTCCCGGGAGTTACTATGGCTACACCTTC. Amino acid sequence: CASSVGPGSYYGYTF.

The CDR3 DNA reads as TGCGCCAGCAGCGACGGGGGGATAGCGGGACGCGTCACTGAAGCTTTCTTT. It is translated as CASSDGGIAGRVTEAFF. The V and J genes are TRBV4-1 and TRBJ1-1, with D perhaps TRBD1 (5 bases). This CDR3 is 17 amino acids long. Trimming cost V 5 bases and J 4 bases, with 23 bases left between them. Germline CDR1 is MGHRA and CDR2 is YSYEKL.

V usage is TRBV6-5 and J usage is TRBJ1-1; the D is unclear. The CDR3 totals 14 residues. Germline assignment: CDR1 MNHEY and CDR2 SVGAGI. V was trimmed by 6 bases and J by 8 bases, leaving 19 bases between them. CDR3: CASRMTAGQPEAFF. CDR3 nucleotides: TGTGCCAGCAGGATGACCGCAGGCCAGCCCGAAGCTTTCTTT.

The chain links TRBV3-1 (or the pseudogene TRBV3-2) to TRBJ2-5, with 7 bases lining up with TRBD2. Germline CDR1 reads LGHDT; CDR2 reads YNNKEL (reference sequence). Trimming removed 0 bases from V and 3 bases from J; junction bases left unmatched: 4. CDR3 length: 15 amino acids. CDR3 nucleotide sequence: TGTGCCAGCAGCCAAGAAGGAGCGGGGAAAGAGACCCAGTACTTC. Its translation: CASSQEGAGKETQYF.

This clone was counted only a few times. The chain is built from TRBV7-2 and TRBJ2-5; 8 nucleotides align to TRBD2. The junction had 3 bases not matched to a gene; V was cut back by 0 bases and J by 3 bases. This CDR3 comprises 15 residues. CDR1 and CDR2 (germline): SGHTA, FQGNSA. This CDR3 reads CASSLAKAGEETQYF. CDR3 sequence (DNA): TGTGCCAGCAGCTTAGCAAAAGCGGGGGAAGAGACCCAGTACTTC.

The CDR3 DNA reads TGTGCCAGCAGCCCTCGGGACTTTTTAGAAAAATGGGAGACCCAGTACTTC. It specifies CASSPRDFLEKWETQYF. The rearrangement uses TRBV11-3 and TRBJ2-5, with D maybe TRBD2 (6 bases). Germline V gene data show CDR1 as SGHNT and CDR2 as YENEEA. Trimming took 5 bases from V and 5 from J, leaving 24 bases between them. This CDR3 region has 17 residues.